This T cell receptor (beta chain) was found in a study of blood T cell repertoires in COVID-19. Across the whole study: COVID-19 samples from acute and convalescent phases originated in the United States, Italy and Spain.

This CDR3 contains 15 residues. V gave up 3 bases and J gave up 3 bases, with 11 bases separating them. Germline V gene sequence: CDR1 LNHDA, CDR2 SQIVND (reference sequence). Only in-frame clones appear in the TCRdb table, and some are missing; sequencing was by immunoSEQ multiplex PCR. The table lists approximately 180,000 clones, approximately 83% of them singletons. The receptor's source is a human donor with active or convalescent COVID-19. The donor label of this sample is uncertain. The sample comprised peripheral blood. This rearrangement joins TRBV19 to TRBJ1-4; the D gene is possibly TRBD1 (5 bases). The CDR3 DNA follows: TGTGCCAGTAGTATGGGGGGAGGTGCTAATGAAAAACTGTTTTTT. This sequence encodes CASSMGGGANEKLFF.